The clone carrying this T cell receptor (beta chain) was seen ten or more times. This sample was included in a study of blood T cell repertoires in COVID-19. Study as a whole: From T cells, B-cell-depleted T cells, or PBMCs came the material, which was cDNA or gDNA.

This CDR3 is 12 amino acids long. V was clipped by 4 bases and J by 7 bases, with 11 bases between them. In germline, CDR1 is LGHDT, CDR2 YNNKEL (reference sequence). Data came from immunoSEQ multiplex PCR; TCRdb stores just in-frame clones and leaves some out. The profile shows about 130,000 clones, 60% to 80% of them singletons. Sequencing used peripheral blood. The V gene is TRBV3-1 (or the pseudogene TRBV3-2), the J gene TRBJ2-7; a possible D gene is TRBD1 (6 bases). The source is a man between 60 and 70 years old who had recovered from COVID-19. The DNA for the CDR3 is TGTGCCAGCAGCCGAACAGGGTCGGAGCAGTACTTC. As protein: CASSRTGSEQYF.